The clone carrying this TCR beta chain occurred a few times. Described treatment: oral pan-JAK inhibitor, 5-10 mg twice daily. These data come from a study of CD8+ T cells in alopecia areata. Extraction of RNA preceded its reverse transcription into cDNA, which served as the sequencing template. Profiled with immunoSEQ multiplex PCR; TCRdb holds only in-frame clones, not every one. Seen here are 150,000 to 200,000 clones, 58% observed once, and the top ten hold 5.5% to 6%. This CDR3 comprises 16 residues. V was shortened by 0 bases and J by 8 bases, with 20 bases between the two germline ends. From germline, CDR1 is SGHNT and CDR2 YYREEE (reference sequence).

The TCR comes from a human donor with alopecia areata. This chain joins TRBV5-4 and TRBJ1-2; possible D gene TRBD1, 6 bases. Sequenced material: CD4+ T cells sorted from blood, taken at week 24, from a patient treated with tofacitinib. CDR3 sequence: CASSLDRDPALGGYTF. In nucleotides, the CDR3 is TGTGCCAGCAGCTTGGACAGGGACCCAGCTCTAGGCGGCTACACCTTC.